This T cell receptor (beta chain) was recorded in a study of cytomegalovirus exposure and HLA in healthy donors. 13 Jbeta primers and 60 Vbeta primers were used for the PCR. The method was immunoSEQ multiplex PCR; TCRdb's version includes in-frame clones alone and lacks a portion of them. This table holds 35,000 to 45,000 clones. About this clone: What it binds is unknown.

Trimming cost V 0 bases and J 5 bases, with 12 bases left between them. The germline gives CDR1 SGHRS, CDR2 YFSETQ. CDR3 length equals 14 residues. General study findings and limits: Most likely, a cluster of highly shared sequence variants arose as a sequencing artifact. Associated with cytomegalovirus, according to the listing, were fewer than 200 TCR beta chains. Later on, an analysis showed TCR association rates differing by HLA locus, with DRB1 the most and HLA-C the fewest. Most CMV-associated TCR beta chains were later found to appear HLA-restricted.

Sequenced: PBMCs. The chain links TRBV5-1 to TRBJ2-7; D remains unclear. This clonotype was obtained from a man under 40 in good health and CMV-seronegative. The CDR3 loop is CASSLESGVNEQYF. The CDR3 bases are TGCGCCAGCAGCTTGGAAAGTGGAGTGAACGAGCAGTACTTC. The entire variable domain, with the rest obtained from reference TRBV5-1 and TRBJ2-7, is as follows: KAGVTQTPRYLIKTRGQQVTLSCSPISGHRSVSWYQQTPGQGLQFLFEYFSETQRNKGNFPGRFSGRQFSNSRSEMNVSTLELGDSALYLCASSLESGVNEQYFGPGTRLTVT.